The 13 T cell receptor beta chains given below trace back to one sample, sequenced in a study of regulatory dendritic cells for organ transplantation. Assay used: immunoSEQ multiplex PCR; TCRdb lists only in-frame clones, some missing. The table records roughly 9,300 clones, approximately 65% of them present only once. Sorted subsets were CFSE-labeled and cultured less than 6 days with allogeneic dendritic cells. The antigens these receptors bind are not known. The sample was naive CD4+ T cells from blood cultured with dendritic cells. Subset meaning: CD45RA+ naive T cells. These receptors originate from a human donor in good health.

The chain carries TRBV5-4 and TRBJ1-1; D may be TRBD1 (6 bases). The CDR3 has 13 amino acids. Trimming removed 4 bases at V and 6 bases at J, with 13 bases between. Germline V gene sequence: CDR1 SGHNT, CDR2 YYREEE (reference sequence). In DNA form, the CDR3 reads TGTGCCAGCAGCCAGATAACAGGGCCTGAAGCTTTCTTT. As protein: CASSQITGPEAFF.

The V call is TRBV29-1, the J call TRBJ2-7; 8 bases match TRBD2. Per the germline V gene, CDR1 is SQVTM and CDR2 is ANQGSEA. The V segment lost 6 bases and the J segment 3 bases; nucleotides outside the gene matches: 4. This CDR3 is built from 12 residues. Here the CDR3 reads CSVNRGGYEQYF. The CDR3 DNA reads TGCAGCGTCAACCGGGGGGGCTACGAGCAGTACTTC.

This chain uses TRBV19 with TRBJ2-3, with 10 nucleotides matching TRBD2. This CDR3 is built from 16 residues. Germline assignment: CDR1 LNHDA and CDR2 SQIVND (reference sequence). V dropped 9 bases and J dropped 6; count of bases not matched to a gene: 15. DNA for the CDR3: TGTGCCAGCCAACCTTCTTGGCTAGCGGGGGCCGATACGCAGTATTTT. Translation gives CASQPSWLAGADTQYF.

A few counts support this clone. The genes are TRBV4-1 and TRBJ2-1; TRBD2 agrees at 7 bases. The CDR3 has 16 amino acids. Germline V CDR1 and CDR2: MGHRA, YSYEKL. Trimming took 1 base from V and 4 from J; bases not matched to a gene: 7. The CDR3 DNA reads TGCGCCAGCAGCCAAGCAGAGGGACTACAATACAATGAGCAGTTCTTC. As protein: CASSQAEGLQYNEQFF.

This rearrangement joins TRBV9 to TRBJ2-7; D is unresolved. V dropped 0 bases and J dropped 7 bases, with 11 bases sitting between them. Per the germline V gene, CDR1 is SGDLS and CDR2 is YYNGEE. CDR3 size: 13 residues. Here the CDR3 DNA reads TGTGCCAGCAGCGTAGCCCCACAGACGGAGCAGTACTTC. It codes for CASSVAPQTEQYF. Based on the CDR3 plus reference TRBV9 and TRBJ2-7, the full variable domain is DSGVTQTPKHLITATGQRVTLRCSPRSGDLSVYWYQQSLDQGLQFLIQYYNGEERAKGNILERFSAQQFPDLHSELNLSSLELGDSALYFCASSVAPQTEQYFGPGTRLTVT.

V gene TRBV6-6 combines with J gene TRBJ2-4; 7 bases match TRBD1. Trimming removed 5 bases from V and 1 base from J; junction bases left unmatched: 2. The CDR3 length is 14 residues. CDR1 and CDR2 from the germline V gene are MNHNY and SVGAGI (reference sequence). The CDR3 loop reads CASSTGEAKNIQYF. DNA of the CDR3: TGTGCCAGCAGTACAGGGGAGGCCAAAAACATTCAGTACTTC.

The V call is TRBV11-2, the J call TRBJ2-3; D possibly corresponds to TRBD1 (8 bases). Trimming took off 5 bases at V and 2 bases at J, with 14 bases between the two ends. The length of the CDR3 is 15 residues. CDR1 is SGHAT, CDR2 FQNNGV, per germline. CDR3 sequence (DNA): TGTGCCAGCAGCCAGGGGGCGGGGGTCACAGATACGCAGTATTTT. This codes for CASSQGAGVTDTQYF.

The genes are TRBV5-1 and TRBJ1-5; D is possibly TRBD1 (6 bases). V shed 0 bases and J shed 3 bases, with 10 bases lying between them. Germline values: CDR1 SGHRS, CDR2 YFSETQ. CDR3 length: 15 amino acids. The chain's CDR3 is CASSLAGANNQPQHF. The CDR3 coding sequence is TGCGCCAGCAGCTTGGCAGGGGCCAACAATCAGCCCCAGCATTTT.

The chain joins TRBV6-1 to TRBJ2-1, with unresolved D. V lost 2 bases to trimming and J lost 0 bases, with 8 bases between them. The CDR3 contains 15 residues. The germline gives CDR1 MNHNS, CDR2 SASEGT. CDR3 amino acids: CASSETPSSYNEQFF. As DNA, the CDR3 is TGTGCCAGCAGTGAAACTCCTAGCTCCTACAATGAGCAGTTCTTC.

This rearrangement joins TRBV9 to TRBJ2-4; D unclear. This CDR3 has 15 amino acids. The V gene lost 4 bases and the J gene lost 6 bases, with 17 bases spanning the gap. From germline, CDR1 is SGDLS and CDR2 YYNGEE. This CDR3 is CASSSRPGGGNIQYF. In nucleotides, the CDR3 is TGTGCCAGCAGCTCTCGTCCGGGTGGTGGAAACATTCAGTACTTC.

The chain recombines TRBV6-5 with TRBJ2-7; TRBD2 matches 11 bases. The CDR3 extends over 15 amino acids. Trimming took 4 bases from V and 2 from J; bases not matched to a gene: 4. CDR1 and CDR2 from the germline V gene are MNHEY and SVGAGI. CDR3 loop: CASSLAGGPPYEQYF. CDR3 sequence (DNA): TGTGCCAGCAGTTTAGCGGGGGGGCCCCCCTACGAGCAGTACTTC.

This clone was counted a single time. The chain combines TRBV11-2 with TRBJ2-5; D call uncertain. This CDR3 spans 11 amino acids. Germline assignment: CDR1 SGHAT and CDR2 FQNNGV. The V gene lost 6 bases and the J gene lost 7 bases, with 9 bases spanning the gap. CDR3 in DNA: TGTGCCAGCAGTCTAATCGGGACCCAGTACTTC. Translated: CASSLIGTQYF.

This clone has a single count. This CDR3 is CASGDRGQSTDTQYF. DNA of the CDR3: TGTGCCAGTGGGGACAGGGGCCAAAGCACAGATACGCAGTATTTT. The chain recombines TRBV19 with TRBJ2-3; TRBD1 aligns across 10 bases. Germline CDR1 LNHDA, CDR2 SQIVND (reference sequence). The CDR3 is 15 amino acids. With 8 bases clipped from V and 0 bases from J, the junction kept 5 bases outside the gene matches.